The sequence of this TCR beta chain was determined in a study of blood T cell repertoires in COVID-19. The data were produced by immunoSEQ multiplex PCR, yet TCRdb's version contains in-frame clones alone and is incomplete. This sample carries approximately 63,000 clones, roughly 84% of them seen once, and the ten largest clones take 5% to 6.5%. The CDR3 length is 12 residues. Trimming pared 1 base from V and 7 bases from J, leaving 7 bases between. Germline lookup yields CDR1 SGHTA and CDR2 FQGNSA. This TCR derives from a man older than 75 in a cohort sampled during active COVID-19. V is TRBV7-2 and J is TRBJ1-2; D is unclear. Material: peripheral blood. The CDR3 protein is CASSLVAAGYTF. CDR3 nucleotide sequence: TGTGCCAGCAGCTTAGTGGCGGCTGGCTACACCTTC.